Each of the 30 T cell receptor beta chains below was sequenced from the same sample in a study of T cells after yellow fever vaccination. Each CDR3 protein gets one entry after TCRdb re-called the 5' RACE reads with MiXCR. The profile covers fewer than 450,000 distinct CDR3 sequences, with about 8.3% appearing a single time and 17% taken by the ten largest. The starting material was PBMCs, obtained approximately 47 days after the first yellow fever vaccination. These receptors all stem from a man younger than 35 who received the YFV17D yellow fever vaccine.

Many counts were recorded for this clonotype. This chain uses TRBV7-2 with TRBJ2-7, with 7 bases lining up with TRBD1. The V and J ends lost 5 bases and 3 bases, in that order; junction bases with no gene match: 7. This CDR3 is built from 14 residues. Germline values: CDR1 SGHTA, CDR2 FQGNSA. This chain's CDR3 is CASSHRDRHYEQYF. The CDR3 DNA reads as TGTGCCAGCAGCCACCGGGACAGACACTACGAGCAGTACTTC.

This clonotype was recorded many times. J is TRBJ1-4 and V is TRBV7-2; 8 bases are shared with TRBD1. Germline CDR1 reads SGHTA; CDR2 reads FQGNSA. Unmatched junction bases numbered 11, after V lost 4 bases and J lost 7 bases. The CDR3 is made up of 16 amino acids. The CDR3: CASSYGQGGAGEKLFF. CDR3 DNA sequence: TGTGCCAGCAGCTATGGACAGGGCGGTGCCGGTGAAAAACTGTTTTTT.

This clonotype turned up a few times. The chain couples TRBV19 to TRBJ2-3; D may match TRBD1 or TRBD2 (6 bases each). The germline CDR1 and CDR2 sequences are LNHDA and SQIVND (reference sequence). Trimming took 4 bases from V and 4 from J, leaving 12 bases between them. CDR3 length: 14 residues. CDR3 loop: CASSTGGRADTQYF. CDR3 coding DNA: TGTGCCAGTAGTACCGGGGGCCGGGCAGATACGCAGTATTTT.

There are a few counts of this clonotype. The chain joins TRBV6-2 or TRBV6-3 to TRBJ2-5; D is uncertain. The CDR3 length is 14 residues. The germline V and J ends were trimmed by 6 bases and 0 bases, with 11 bases remaining between them. Germline V gene lookup returns CDR1 MNHEY and CDR2 SVGEGT. The chain's CDR3 is CASRTPRNQETQYF. CDR3 coding DNA: TGTGCCAGCAGGACCCCTAGGAACCAAGAGACCCAGTACTTC.

This clonotype occurred many times. This rearrangement joins TRBV5-1 to TRBJ2-1, with 10 bases that match TRBD2. Germline CDR1 is SGHRS and CDR2 is YFSETQ. There are 16 residues in the CDR3. The V segment lost 2 bases and the J segment 8 bases; nucleotides outside the gene matches: 10. The CDR3 sequence is CASSFGAGGTFYEQFF. In DNA, the CDR3 is TGCGCCAGCAGCTTTGGAGCGGGGGGGACTTTCTATGAGCAGTTCTTC.

The gene calls are TRBV21-1 and TRBJ2-1. TRBV21-1 is a pseudogene locus. The CDR3 contains 15 residues. The CDR3 reads CASSSREPQYNEQFF. CDR3 sequence (DNA): TGTGCCAGCAGCTCAAGAGAGCCTCAATACAATGAGCAGTTCTTC.

This clonotype was seen ten or more times. The V gene is TRBV5-1, the J gene TRBJ1-1; no firm D call. V was shortened by 4 bases and J by 3 bases, with 13 bases between the two germline ends. Germline V gene lookup returns CDR1 SGHRS and CDR2 YFSETQ. The CDR3 length is 14 residues. The chain's CDR3 is CASSLGLSDTEAFF. The CDR3 DNA is TGCGCCAGCAGCCTAGGGTTGTCGGACACTGAAGCTTTCTTT.

This clonotype showed up many times. This chain uses TRBV5-6 with TRBJ1-2; D remains ambiguous. Germline V CDR1 and CDR2: SGHDT, YYEEEE. The CDR3 is 14 residues long. V was cut by 0 bases and J by 4 bases, with 10 bases left in between. In nucleotides, the CDR3 is TGTGCCAGCAGCTTGGATCCCGCGACCTATGGCTACACCTTC. As protein: CASSLDPATYGYTF.

V usage is TRBV5-1 and J usage is TRBJ2-2; D perhaps matches TRBD2 (5 bases). Trimming stripped 3 bases from V and 7 bases from J, with 10 bases between. The CDR3 spans 13 residues. CDR1 and CDR2 (germline): SGHRS, YFSETQ. The chain's CDR3 is CASSYDSVGELFF. The CDR3 DNA is TGCGCCAGCAGCTACGATAGCGTCGGGGAGCTGTTTTTT.

This clonotype has more than one count but fewer than ten. The V gene is TRBV7-2, the J gene TRBJ2-5; 9 bases match TRBD1. CDR1 SGHTA and CDR2 FQGNSA come from the germline V gene. The CDR3 is 15 amino acids. V dropped 5 bases and J dropped 4; count of bases not matched to a gene: 8. The CDR3 nucleotides read TGTGCCAGCAGCCCTAGTGGGGACAGGGTAGAGACCCAGTACTTC. It is translated as CASSPSGDRVETQYF.

This clonotype was counted only a few times. The chain uses TRBV24-1 and TRBJ2-2, with 10 positions matching TRBD1. The CDR3 is made up of 13 amino acids. CDR1 KGHDR and CDR2 SFDVKD come from the germline V gene. Unmatched junction bases numbered 5, after V lost 12 bases and J lost 5 bases. CDR3 sequence reads: CASGQGSTGELFF. CDR3 nucleotide sequence: TGTGCCTCGGGACAGGGGTCGACCGGGGAGCTGTTTTTT.

The rearrangement joins TRBV7-9 to TRBJ2-1, with 9 positions matching TRBD1. The CDR3 length is 15 residues. With 5 bases clipped from V and 8 bases from J, the junction kept 10 bases outside the gene matches. Germline loops: CDR1 SEHNR, CDR2 FQNEAQ (reference sequence). The CDR3 region is CASSHGQGFQDEQFF. The CDR3 DNA follows: TGTGCCAGCAGCCACGGACAGGGGTTTCAAGATGAGCAGTTCTTC.

V usage is TRBV19 and J usage is TRBJ1-5; D gene ambiguous. CDR3 length equals 14 residues. Trimming removed 4 bases from V and 0 bases from J, with 7 bases in between. CDR1 is LNHDA, CDR2 SQIVND, per germline (reference sequence). The CDR3 DNA sequence: TGTGCCAGTAGTAGAGAATATAGCAATCAGCCCCAGCATTTT. Protein sequence: CASSREYSNQPQHF.

This chain connects TRBV20-1 to TRBJ2-3; 8 bases map to TRBD2. Losses at the gene ends were 1 base for V and 2 bases for J; bases not matched to a gene: 5. CDR1 is DFQATT, CDR2 SNEGSKA, per germline (reference sequence). The CDR3 is 15 amino acids. DNA of the CDR3: TGCAGTGCTAGAGCCTTAGCGGGGACCACAGATACGCAGTATTTT. It yields the protein CSARALAGTTDTQYF.

The chain carries TRBV19 and TRBJ1-2, with D possibly being TRBD1 (5 bases). Trimming removed 3 bases at V and 1 base at J, with 12 bases between. Germline V gene data show CDR1 as LNHDA and CDR2 as SQIVND (reference sequence). CDR3 size: 15 residues. The CDR3 DNA reads as TGTGCCAGTAGTATGGAGGGGTCCCTTAACTATGGCTACACCTTC. Translation: CASSMEGSLNYGYTF.

This chain connects TRBV28 to TRBJ2-3; maybe TRBD1 (6 bases). Germline V gene data show CDR1 as MDHEN and CDR2 as SYDVKM. The V and J ends lost 3 bases and 9 bases respectively, with 16 bases between them. The CDR3 is 14 amino acids. The DNA of the CDR3 is TGTGCCAGCAGTTTGCCAGGGGCCTTTACGACGCAGTATTTT. Its protein is CASSLPGAFTTQYF.

This clonotype was observed a few times. CDR3 DNA: TGTGCCAGCAGCTTGAACAGGGAACTCCACGTTGAGCAGTTCTTC. Translation gives CASSLNRELHVEQFF. The chain is built from TRBV5-6 and TRBJ2-1; D might be TRBD1 (6 bases). Trimming took 1 base from V and 9 from J, leaving 17 bases between them. The CDR3 runs 15 residues. CDR1 is SGHDT and CDR2 is YYEEEE in the germline V gene.

The chain uses TRBV6-1 and TRBJ2-1; D gene ambiguous. CDR1 is MNHNS, CDR2 SASEGT, per germline. The CDR3 is 13 residues long. V lost 4 bases and J lost 4, with 8 bases in between. DNA of the CDR3: TGTGCCAGCAGTGGGACGTTATACAATGAGCAGTTCTTC. Translation gives CASSGTLYNEQFF.

Many counts were recorded for this clonotype. The conserved closing phenylalanine or tryptophan is absent in this CDR3, likely reflecting a read error. The DNA is omitted, as the CDR3 cannot be located on it reliably, and the CDR3 follows TCRdb's listing. The rearrangement joins TRBV7-2 to TRBJ2-7; the D call TRBD1 from the table was never checked on the DNA. CDR1 is SGHTA and CDR2 is FQGNSA in the germline V gene. The CDR3 has 14 amino acids, counting both end residues. CDR3 loop: CASSFSGQLSTLRL.

This clonotype was detected a few times. The V call is TRBV4-1, the J call TRBJ2-7; D possibly corresponds to TRBD2 (7 bases). This CDR3 has 14 residues. Trimming left V 0 bases short and J 9 bases short, with 15 bases between. From germline, CDR1 is MGHRA and CDR2 YSYEKL. The CDR3 DNA reads as TGCGCCAGCAGCCAAGAGTGGGGTCGGGGGGCGCAGTACGTC. The encoded protein is CASSQEWGRGAQYV.

This clonotype was picked up many times. The chain couples TRBV5-4 to TRBJ2-3; 10 bases match TRBD2. CDR3 length equals 15 residues. J lost 1 base, V lost 5 bases, and 4 bases had no gene match. Per the germline V gene, CDR1 is SGHNT and CDR2 is YYREEE (reference sequence). CDR3 sequence: CASRPGTSGTDTQYF. The CDR3, as DNA: TGTGCCAGCAGACCCGGGACTAGCGGCACAGATACGCAGTATTTT. The full variable domain, in which reference TRBV5-4 and TRBJ2-3 provide the parts outside the CDR3, is ETGVTQSPTHLIKTRGQQVTLRCSSQSGHNTVSWYQQALGQGPQFIFQYYREEENGRGNFPPRFSGLQFPNYSSELNVNALELDDSALYLCASRPGTSGTDTQYFGPGTRLTVL.

This clonotype has only a few counts. The DNA of the CDR3 is TGTGCCAGTAGCGGACAGTTACAGCCCCAGCATTTT. Residues: CASSGQLQPQHF. The chain links TRBV19 to TRBJ1-5, with D possibly matching TRBD1 (6 bases). There are 12 residues in the CDR3. Germline CDR1 reads LNHDA; CDR2 reads SQIVND (reference sequence). V was pared by 6 bases and J by 7 bases, with 10 bases between.

The rearrangement joins TRBV7-9 to TRBJ1-1; D perhaps matches TRBD1 (6 bases). The CDR3 length is 15 residues. Trimming stripped 5 bases from V and 0 bases from J, with 13 bases between. Looked up from germline, CDR1 is SEHNR and CDR2 is FQNEAQ (reference sequence). CDR3: CASSPWGQLNTEAFF. Here the CDR3 DNA reads TGTGCCAGCAGCCCCTGGGGGCAGCTGAACACTGAAGCTTTCTTT. The variable domain in full, completed from reference TRBV7-9 and TRBJ1-1, reads DTGVSQNPRHKITKRGQNVTFRCDPISEHNRLYWYRQTLGQGPEFLTYFQNEAQLEKSRLLSDRFSAERPKGSFSTLEIQRTEQGDSAMYLCASSPWGQLNTEAFFGQGTRLTVV.

The chain carries TRBV5-1 and TRBJ2-2, with D possibly matching TRBD1 (5 bases). This CDR3 is 15 amino acids long. CDR1 SGHRS and CDR2 YFSETQ come from the germline V gene. Trimming took 1 base from V and 2 from J, leaving 9 bases between them. The CDR3 sequence: CASSLTTGNTGELFF. The DNA of the CDR3 is TGCGCCAGCAGCTTGACCACAGGCAACACCGGGGAGCTGTTTTTT.

J is TRBJ2-3 and V is TRBV10-2; 7 bases are shared with TRBD2. The CDR3 runs to 12 residues. The ends lost 7 bases at V and 4 bases at J; junction bases unmatched: 2. Germline-derived CDR1 and CDR2 are WSHSY and SAAADI. The CDR3 region is CASTGLADTQYF. The CDR3 DNA follows: TGCGCCAGCACCGGACTAGCAGATACGCAGTATTTT.

This clonotype was detected many times. The chain recombines TRBV6-6 with TRBJ1-1; D might be TRBD1 (6 bases). The CDR3 extends over 13 amino acids. CDR1 and CDR2 (germline): MNHNY, SVGAGI (reference sequence). Trimming stripped 7 bases from V and 1 base from J, with 10 bases between. The CDR3 region has the DNA TGTGCCAGCACCATAGGGGGGAACACTGAAGCTTTCTTT. Residues: CASTIGGNTEAFF.

The chain links TRBV6-1 to TRBJ2-3, with D maybe TRBD2 (7 bases). V dropped 8 bases and J dropped 3 bases, with 18 bases sitting between them. CDR1 is MNHNS, CDR2 SASEGT, per germline. This CDR3 comprises 15 residues. The CDR3 DNA reads TGTGCCAGCCTAAGGGGTGGGGGGGCTACAGATACGCAGTATTTT. Translation: CASLRGGGATDTQYF.

The V gene is TRBV7-2, the J gene TRBJ1-2; a possible D gene is TRBD1 (5 bases). CDR1 SGHTA and CDR2 FQGNSA come from the germline V gene. Trimming left V 5 bases short and J 4 bases short, with 17 bases between. The CDR3 contains 15 residues. The CDR3 reads CASSARDLVLYGYTF. The DNA of the CDR3 is TGTGCCAGCAGCGCCCGGGACCTGGTCCTCTATGGCTACACCTTC.

This clonotype was found a few times. The V gene is TRBV5-1, the J gene TRBJ1-2; no clear D gene. This CDR3 has 13 residues. Trimming cost V 4 bases and J 6 bases, with 13 bases left between them. Per the germline V gene, CDR1 is SGHRS and CDR2 is YFSETQ. The DNA for the CDR3 is TGCGCCAGCAGCCCGACAAGTCTCCATGGCTACACCTTC. Amino acid sequence: CASSPTSLHGYTF. The full variable domain, in which reference TRBV5-1 and TRBJ1-2 provide the parts outside the CDR3, is KAGVTQTPRYLIKTRGQQVTLSCSPISGHRSVSWYQQTPGQGLQFLFEYFSETQRNKGNFPGRFSGRQFSNSRSEMNVSTLELGDSALYLCASSPTSLHGYTFGSGTRLTVV.

This clonotype was detected a few times. The V call is TRBV14, the J call TRBJ1-1; no reliable D call. The CDR3 totals 15 residues. Germline V gene sequence: CDR1 SGHDN, CDR2 FVKESK. V dropped 6 bases and J dropped 6 bases, with 20 bases sitting between them. Here the CDR3 reads CASSEVRAGLSEAFF. The DNA of the CDR3 is TGTGCCAGCAGTGAAGTAAGGGCCGGCTTGTCTGAAGCTTTCTTT.